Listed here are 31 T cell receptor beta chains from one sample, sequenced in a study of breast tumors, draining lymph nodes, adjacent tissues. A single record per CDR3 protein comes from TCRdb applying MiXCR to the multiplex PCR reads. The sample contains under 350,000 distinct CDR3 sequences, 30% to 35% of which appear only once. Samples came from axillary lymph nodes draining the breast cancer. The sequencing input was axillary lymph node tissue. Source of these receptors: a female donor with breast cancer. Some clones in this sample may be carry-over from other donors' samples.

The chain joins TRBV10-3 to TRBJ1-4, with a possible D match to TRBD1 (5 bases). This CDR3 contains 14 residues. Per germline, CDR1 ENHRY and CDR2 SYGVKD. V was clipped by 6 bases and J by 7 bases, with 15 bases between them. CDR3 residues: CAISPIGGGEKLFF. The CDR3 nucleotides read TGTGCCATCAGCCCGATCGGGGGGGGTGAAAAACTGTTTTTT.

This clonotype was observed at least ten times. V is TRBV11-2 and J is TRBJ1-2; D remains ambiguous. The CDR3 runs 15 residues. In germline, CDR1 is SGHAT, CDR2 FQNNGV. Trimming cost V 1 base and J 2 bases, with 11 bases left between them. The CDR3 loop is CASSLGGSPNYGYTF. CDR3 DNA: TGTGCCAGCAGCTTAGGAGGCAGCCCGAACTATGGCTACACCTTC.

The chain's CDR3 is CAISGGGVSYGYTF. The CDR3 nucleotides are TGTGCCATCAGTGGGGGGGGGGTGAGCTATGGCTACACCTTC. V gene TRBV10-3 combines with J gene TRBJ1-2, with a tentative D call TRBD1 (5 bases). The CDR3 contains 14 residues. Germline V gives CDR1 ENHRY, CDR2 SYGVKD. The V end was cut by 4 bases, the J end by 4 bases, with 13 bases between.

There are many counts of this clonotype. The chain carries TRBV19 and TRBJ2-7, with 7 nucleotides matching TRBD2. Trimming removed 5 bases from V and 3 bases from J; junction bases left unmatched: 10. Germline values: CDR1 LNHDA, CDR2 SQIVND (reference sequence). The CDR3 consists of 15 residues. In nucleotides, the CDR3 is TGTGCCAGTAGTCCCCTGCCTAGCGGAGGCTACGAGCAGTACTTC. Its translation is CASSPLPSGGYEQYF.

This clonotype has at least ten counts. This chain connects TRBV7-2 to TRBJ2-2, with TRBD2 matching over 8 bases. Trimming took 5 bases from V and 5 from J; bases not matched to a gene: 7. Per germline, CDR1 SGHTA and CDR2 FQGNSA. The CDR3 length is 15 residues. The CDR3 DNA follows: TGTGCCAGCAGCCGTCAGCGGGAGAGTACCGGGGAGCTGTTTTTT. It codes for CASSRQRESTGELFF.

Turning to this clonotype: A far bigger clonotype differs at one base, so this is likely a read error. This CDR3 reads CANSFRYEQYF. CDR3 coding DNA: TGTGCCAACAGCTTCCGCTACGAGCAGTACTTC. This chain uses TRBV11-3 with TRBJ2-7; D gene ambiguous. CDR1 is SGHNT, CDR2 YENEEA, per germline. The CDR3 covers 11 residues.

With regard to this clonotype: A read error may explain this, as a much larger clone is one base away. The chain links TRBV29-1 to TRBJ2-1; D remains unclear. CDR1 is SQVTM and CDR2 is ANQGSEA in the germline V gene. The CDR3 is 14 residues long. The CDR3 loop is CSVGGHHEANERFF. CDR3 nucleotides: TGCAGCGTTGGGGGTCATCACGAAGCTAATGAGCGGTTCTTC.

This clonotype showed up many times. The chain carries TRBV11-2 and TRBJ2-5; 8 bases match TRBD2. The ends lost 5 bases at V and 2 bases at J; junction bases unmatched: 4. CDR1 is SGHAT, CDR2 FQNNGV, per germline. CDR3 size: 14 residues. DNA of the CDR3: TGTGCCAGCAGCACAGGACTAGCACAAGAGACCCAGTACTTC. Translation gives CASSTGLAQETQYF. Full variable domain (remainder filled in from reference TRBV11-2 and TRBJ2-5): EAGVAQSPRYKIIEKRQSVAFWCNPISGHATLYWYQQILGQGPKLLIQFQNNGVVDDSQLPKDRFSAERLKGVDSTLKIQPAKLEDSAVYLCASSTGLAQETQYFGPGTRLLVL.

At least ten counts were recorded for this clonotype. The CDR3 DNA follows: TGTGCCAGTAGATTTGGACTATATAGCACAGATACGCAGTATTTT. Its translation: CASRFGLYSTDTQYF. This chain links TRBV19 with TRBJ2-3, with D possibly matching TRBD2 (6 bases). V was clipped by 6 bases and J by 0 bases, with 13 bases between them. Germline lookup yields CDR1 LNHDA and CDR2 SQIVND (reference sequence). The CDR3 length is 15 residues. Full variable domain (rest looked up from reference TRBV19 and TRBJ2-3): DGGITQSPKYLFRKEGQNVTLSCEQNLNHDAMYWYRQDPGQGLRLIYYSQIVNDFQKGDIAEGYSVSREKKESFPLTVTSAQKNPTAFYLCASRFGLYSTDTQYFGPGTRLTVL.

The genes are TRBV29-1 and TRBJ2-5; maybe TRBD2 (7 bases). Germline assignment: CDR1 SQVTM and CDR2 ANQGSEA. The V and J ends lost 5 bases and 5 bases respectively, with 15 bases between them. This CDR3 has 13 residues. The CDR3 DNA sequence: TGCAGCGTTTCGGAGGGGGGGGTGGAGACCCAGTACTTC. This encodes CSVSEGGVETQYF.

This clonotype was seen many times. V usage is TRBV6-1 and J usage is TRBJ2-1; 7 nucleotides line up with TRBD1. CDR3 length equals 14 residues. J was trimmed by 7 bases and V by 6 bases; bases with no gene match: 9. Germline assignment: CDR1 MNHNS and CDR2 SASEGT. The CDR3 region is CASRGTDLWNEQFF. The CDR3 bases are TGTGCCAGCAGGGGGACAGACCTTTGGAATGAGCAGTTCTTC.

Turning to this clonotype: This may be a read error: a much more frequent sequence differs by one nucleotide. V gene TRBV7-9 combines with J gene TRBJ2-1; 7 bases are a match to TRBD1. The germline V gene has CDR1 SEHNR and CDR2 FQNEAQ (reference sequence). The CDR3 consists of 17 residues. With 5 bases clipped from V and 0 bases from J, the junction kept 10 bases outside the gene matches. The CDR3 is CASSGYTGADSYNEQFF. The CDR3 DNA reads TGTGCCAGCAGCGGGTACACAGGGGCGGACTCCTACAATGAGCAGTTCTTC.

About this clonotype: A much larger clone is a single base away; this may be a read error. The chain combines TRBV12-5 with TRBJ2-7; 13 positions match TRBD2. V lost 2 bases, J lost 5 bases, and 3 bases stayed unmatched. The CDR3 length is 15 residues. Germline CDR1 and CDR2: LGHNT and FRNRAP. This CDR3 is CASGLRTSGSHEQYF. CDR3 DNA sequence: TGTGCTAGTGGTTTGAGGACTAGCGGGAGTCACGAGCAGTACTTC.

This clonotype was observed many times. The CDR3 protein is CASSSRTQQYF. The CDR3 nucleotides are TGTGCCAGCAGTTCCCGGACACAACAGTACTTC. V gene TRBV12-3 or TRBV12-4 combines with J gene TRBJ2-7, with a tentative D call TRBD1 (5 bases). V lost 4 bases to trimming and J lost 10 bases, with 11 bases between them. The CDR3 extends over 11 amino acids.

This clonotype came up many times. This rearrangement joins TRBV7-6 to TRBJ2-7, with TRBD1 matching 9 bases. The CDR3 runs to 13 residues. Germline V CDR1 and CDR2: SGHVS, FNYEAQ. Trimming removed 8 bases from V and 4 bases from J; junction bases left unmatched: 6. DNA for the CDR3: TGTGCCAGCGGCCGGGACAGGGATTACGAGCAGTACTTC. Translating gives CASGRDRDYEQYF.

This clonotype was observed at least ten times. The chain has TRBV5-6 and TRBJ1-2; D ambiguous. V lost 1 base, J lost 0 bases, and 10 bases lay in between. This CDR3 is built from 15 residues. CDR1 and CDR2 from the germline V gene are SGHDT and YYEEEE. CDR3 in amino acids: CASSLITGANYGYTF. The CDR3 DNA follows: TGTGCCAGCAGCTTGATCACGGGAGCTAACTATGGCTACACCTTC.

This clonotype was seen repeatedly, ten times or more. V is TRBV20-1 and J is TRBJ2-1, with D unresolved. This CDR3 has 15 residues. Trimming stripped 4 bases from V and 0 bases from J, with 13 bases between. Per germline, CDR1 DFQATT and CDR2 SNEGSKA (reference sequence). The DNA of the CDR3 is TGCAGTGCTAACCCTGGCCCGAGCTCCTACAATGAGCAGTTCTTC. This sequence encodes CSANPGPSSYNEQFF.

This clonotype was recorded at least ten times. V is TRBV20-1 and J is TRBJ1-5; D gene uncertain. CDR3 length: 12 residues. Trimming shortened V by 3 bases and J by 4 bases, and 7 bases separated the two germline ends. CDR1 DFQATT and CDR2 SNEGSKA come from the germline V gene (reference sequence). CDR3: CSASTSNQPQHF. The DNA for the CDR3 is TGCAGTGCTAGCACTAGTAATCAGCCCCAGCATTTT.

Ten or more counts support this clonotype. CDR3 coding DNA: TGCAGTGCGCTGACCGGGACTAGCCTATTGAGGGTTCACAATGAGCAGTTCTTC. Translated, it gives CSALTGTSLLRVHNEQFF. The chain carries TRBV20-1 and TRBJ2-1; 9 positions match TRBD2. CDR1 DFQATT and CDR2 SNEGSKA come from the germline V gene (reference sequence). Losses at the gene ends were 6 bases for V and 5 bases for J; bases not matched to a gene: 20. This CDR3 region has 18 residues.

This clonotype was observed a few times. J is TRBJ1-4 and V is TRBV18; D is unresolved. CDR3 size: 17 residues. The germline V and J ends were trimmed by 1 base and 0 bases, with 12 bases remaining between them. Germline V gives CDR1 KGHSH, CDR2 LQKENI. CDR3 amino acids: CASSPRVSRATNEKLFF. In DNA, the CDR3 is TGTGCCAGCTCACCACGGGTAAGCAGAGCAACTAATGAAAAACTGTTTTTT.

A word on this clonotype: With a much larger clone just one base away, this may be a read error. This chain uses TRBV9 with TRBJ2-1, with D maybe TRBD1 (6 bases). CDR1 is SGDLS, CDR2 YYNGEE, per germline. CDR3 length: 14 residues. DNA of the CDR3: TGTGCCAGCAGCGCCATTTTCAGGGACAATGAGCAGTCCTTC. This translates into CASSAIFRDNEQSF.

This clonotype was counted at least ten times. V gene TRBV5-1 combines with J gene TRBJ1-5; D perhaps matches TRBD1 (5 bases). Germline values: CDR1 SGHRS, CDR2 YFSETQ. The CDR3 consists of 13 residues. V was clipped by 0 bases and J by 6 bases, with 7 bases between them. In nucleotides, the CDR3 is TGCGCCAGCAGCTTGGGGGGGACTCAGCCCCAGCATTTT. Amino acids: CASSLGGTQPQHF. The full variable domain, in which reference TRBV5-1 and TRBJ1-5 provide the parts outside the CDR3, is KAGVTQTPRYLIKTRGQQVTLSCSPISGHRSVSWYQQTPGQGLQFLFEYFSETQRNKGNFPGRFSGRQFSNSRSEMNVSTLELGDSALYLCASSLGGTQPQHFGDGTRLSIL.

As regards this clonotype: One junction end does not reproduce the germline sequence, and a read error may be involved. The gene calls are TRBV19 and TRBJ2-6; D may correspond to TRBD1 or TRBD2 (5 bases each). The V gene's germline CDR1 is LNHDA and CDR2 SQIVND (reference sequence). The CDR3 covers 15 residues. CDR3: CASYSWTYGVNTEAF. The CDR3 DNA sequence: TGTGCCTCATATAGTTGGACATACGGGGTGAACACTGAAGCTTTC.

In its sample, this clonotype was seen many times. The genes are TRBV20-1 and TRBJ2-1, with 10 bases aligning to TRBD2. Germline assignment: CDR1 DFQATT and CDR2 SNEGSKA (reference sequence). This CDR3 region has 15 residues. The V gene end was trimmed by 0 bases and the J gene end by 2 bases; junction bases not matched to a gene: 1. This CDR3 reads CSARDSGRPYNEQFF. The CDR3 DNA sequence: TGCAGTGCTAGAGATAGCGGGAGGCCCTACAATGAGCAGTTCTTC.

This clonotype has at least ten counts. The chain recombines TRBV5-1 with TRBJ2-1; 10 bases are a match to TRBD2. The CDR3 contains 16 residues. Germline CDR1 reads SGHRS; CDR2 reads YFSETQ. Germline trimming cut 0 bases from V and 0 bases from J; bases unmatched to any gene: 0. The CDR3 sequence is CASSLASGSSYNEQFF. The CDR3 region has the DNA TGCGCCAGCAGCTTGGCTAGCGGGAGCTCCTACAATGAGCAGTTCTTC.

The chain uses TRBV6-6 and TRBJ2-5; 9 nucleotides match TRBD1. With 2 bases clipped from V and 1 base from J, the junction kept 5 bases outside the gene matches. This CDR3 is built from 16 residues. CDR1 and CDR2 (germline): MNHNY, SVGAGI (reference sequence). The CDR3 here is CASSYHDRGTQETQYF. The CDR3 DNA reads TGTGCCAGCAGTTACCACGACAGGGGGACCCAAGAGACCCAGTACTTC.

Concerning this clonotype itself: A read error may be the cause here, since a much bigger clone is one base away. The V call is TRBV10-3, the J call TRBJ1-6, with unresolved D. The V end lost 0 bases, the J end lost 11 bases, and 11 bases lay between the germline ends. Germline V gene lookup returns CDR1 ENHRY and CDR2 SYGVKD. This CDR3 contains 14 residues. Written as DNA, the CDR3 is TGTGCCATCAGTGAGTCGGGCAACAATGCACCCCTCCACTTT. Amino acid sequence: CAISESGNNAPLHF.

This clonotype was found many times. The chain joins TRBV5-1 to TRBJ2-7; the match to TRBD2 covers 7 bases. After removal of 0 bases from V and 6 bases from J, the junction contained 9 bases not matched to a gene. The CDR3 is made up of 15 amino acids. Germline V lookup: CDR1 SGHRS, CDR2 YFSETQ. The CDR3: CASSLVSGSPTEQYF. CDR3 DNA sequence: TGCGCCAGCAGCTTGGTTAGCGGGTCGCCTACCGAGCAGTACTTC.

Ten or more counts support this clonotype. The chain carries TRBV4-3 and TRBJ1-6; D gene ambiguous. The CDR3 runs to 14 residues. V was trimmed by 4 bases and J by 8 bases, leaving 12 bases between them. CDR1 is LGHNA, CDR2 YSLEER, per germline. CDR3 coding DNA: TGCGCCAGCAGCCGAGGGAATTCGGATTCACCCCTCCACTTT. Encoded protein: CASSRGNSDSPLHF.

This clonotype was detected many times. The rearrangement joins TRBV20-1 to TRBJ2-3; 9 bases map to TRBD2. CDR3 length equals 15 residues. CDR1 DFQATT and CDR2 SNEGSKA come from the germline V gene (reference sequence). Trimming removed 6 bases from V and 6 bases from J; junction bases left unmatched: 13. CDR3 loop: CSATRIAGASDTQYF. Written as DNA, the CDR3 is TGCAGTGCCACCAGAATAGCGGGAGCATCTGATACGCAGTATTTT.

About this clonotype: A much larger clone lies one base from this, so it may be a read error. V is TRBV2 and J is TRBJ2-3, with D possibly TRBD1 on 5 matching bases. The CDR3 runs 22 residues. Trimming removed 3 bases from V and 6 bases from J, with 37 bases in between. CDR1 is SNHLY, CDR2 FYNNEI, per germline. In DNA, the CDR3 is TGTGCCAGCAGTGATCCCTTATATGGGGCAGGGTGGGCTAACAGAGACCCGGATACGCAGTATTTT. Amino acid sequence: CASSDPLYGAGWANRDPDTQYF.